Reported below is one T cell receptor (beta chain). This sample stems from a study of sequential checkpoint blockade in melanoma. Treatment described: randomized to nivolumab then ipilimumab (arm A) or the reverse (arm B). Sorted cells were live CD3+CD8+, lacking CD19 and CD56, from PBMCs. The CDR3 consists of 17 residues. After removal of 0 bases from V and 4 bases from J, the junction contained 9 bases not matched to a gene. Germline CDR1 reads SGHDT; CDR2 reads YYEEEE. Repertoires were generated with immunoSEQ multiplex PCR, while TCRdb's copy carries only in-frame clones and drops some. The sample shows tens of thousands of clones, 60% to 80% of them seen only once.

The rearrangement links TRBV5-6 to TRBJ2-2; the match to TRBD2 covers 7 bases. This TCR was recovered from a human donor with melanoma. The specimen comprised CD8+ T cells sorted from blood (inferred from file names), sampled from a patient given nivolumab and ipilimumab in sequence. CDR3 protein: CASSLGFPAGFTGELFF. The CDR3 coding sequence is TGTGCCAGCAGCTTGGGGTTTCCAGCGGGGTTCACCGGGGAGCTGTTTTTT.